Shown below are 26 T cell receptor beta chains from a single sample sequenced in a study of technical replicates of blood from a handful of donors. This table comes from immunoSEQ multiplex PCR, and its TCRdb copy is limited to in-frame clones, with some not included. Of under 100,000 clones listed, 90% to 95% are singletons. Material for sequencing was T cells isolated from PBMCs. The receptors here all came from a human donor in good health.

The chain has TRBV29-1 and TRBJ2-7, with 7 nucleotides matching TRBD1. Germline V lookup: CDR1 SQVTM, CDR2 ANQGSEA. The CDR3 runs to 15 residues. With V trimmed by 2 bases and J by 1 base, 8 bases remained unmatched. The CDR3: CSVETSRDSSYEQYF. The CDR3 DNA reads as TGCAGCGTTGAAACCTCCCGGGACAGTTCCTACGAGCAGTACTTC.

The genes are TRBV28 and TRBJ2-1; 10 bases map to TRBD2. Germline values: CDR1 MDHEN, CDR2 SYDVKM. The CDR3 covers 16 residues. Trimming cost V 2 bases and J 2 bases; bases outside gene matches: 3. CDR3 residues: CASSLHLAGAYNEQFF. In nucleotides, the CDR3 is TGTGCCAGCAGTTTACACCTAGCGGGAGCCTACAATGAGCAGTTCTTC.

The CDR3 region is CASSQEEVHEQFF. DNA of the CDR3: TGTGCCAGCAGCCAAGAGGAGGTACATGAGCAGTTCTTC. V gene TRBV14 combines with J gene TRBJ2-1, with D perhaps TRBD2 (5 bases). This CDR3 comprises 13 residues. Germline V gives CDR1 SGHDN, CDR2 FVKESK. Trimming cost V 0 bases and J 8 bases, with 8 bases left between them.

The CDR3 nucleotides read TGTGCCAGCAGCAGGACGGGAAACTATGGCTACACCTTC. Its protein product is CASSRTGNYGYTF. This sequence joins TRBV6-5 and TRBJ1-2; D uncertain. Trimming stripped 6 bases from V and 2 bases from J, with 10 bases between. This CDR3 region has 13 residues. The germline V gene has CDR1 MNHEY and CDR2 SVGAGI.

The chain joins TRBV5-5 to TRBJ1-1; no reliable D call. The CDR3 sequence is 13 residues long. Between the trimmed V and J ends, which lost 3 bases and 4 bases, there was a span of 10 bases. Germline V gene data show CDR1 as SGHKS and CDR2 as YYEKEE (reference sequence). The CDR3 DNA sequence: TGTGCCAGCAGCTCGACGGGGTTCACTGAAGCTTTCTTT. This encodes CASSSTGFTEAFF.

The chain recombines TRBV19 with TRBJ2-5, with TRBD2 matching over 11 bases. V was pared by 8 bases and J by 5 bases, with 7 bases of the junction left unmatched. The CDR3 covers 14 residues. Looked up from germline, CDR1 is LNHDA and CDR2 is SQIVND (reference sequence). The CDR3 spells CASRLAGWEETQYF. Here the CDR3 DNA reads TGTGCCAGTCGACTAGCGGGATGGGAGGAGACCCAGTACTTC.

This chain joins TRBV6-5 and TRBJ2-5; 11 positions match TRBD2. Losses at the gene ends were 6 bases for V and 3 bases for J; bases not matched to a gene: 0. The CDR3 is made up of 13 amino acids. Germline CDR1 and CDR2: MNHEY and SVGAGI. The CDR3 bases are TGTGCCAGCAGGACTAGCGGGAAAGAGACCCAGTACTTC. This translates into CASRTSGKETQYF.

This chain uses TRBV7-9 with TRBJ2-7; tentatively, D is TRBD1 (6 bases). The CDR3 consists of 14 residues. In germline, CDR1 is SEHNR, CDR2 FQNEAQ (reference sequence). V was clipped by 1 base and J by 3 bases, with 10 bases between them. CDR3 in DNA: TGTGCCAGCAGCTTAGGTCAGGGACACTACGAGCAGTACTTC. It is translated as CASSLGQGHYEQYF.

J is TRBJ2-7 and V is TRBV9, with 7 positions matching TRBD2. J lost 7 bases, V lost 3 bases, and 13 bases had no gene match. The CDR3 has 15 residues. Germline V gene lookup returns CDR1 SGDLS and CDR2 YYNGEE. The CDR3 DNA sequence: TGTGCCAGCAGCGACCGGGGAGGGCGGGAGAGTGAGCAGTACTTC. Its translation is CASSDRGGRESEQYF. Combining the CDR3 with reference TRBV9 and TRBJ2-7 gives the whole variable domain DSGVTQTPKHLITATGQRVTLRCSPRSGDLSVYWYQQSLDQGLQFLIQYYNGEERAKGNILERFSAQQFPDLHSELNLSSLELGDSALYFCASSDRGGRESEQYFGPGTRLTVT.

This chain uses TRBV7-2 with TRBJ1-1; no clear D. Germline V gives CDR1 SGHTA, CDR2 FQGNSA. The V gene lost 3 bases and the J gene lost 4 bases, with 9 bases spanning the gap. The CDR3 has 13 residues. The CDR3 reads CASSFGGSTEAFF. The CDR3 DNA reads TGTGCCAGCAGCTTCGGAGGCTCCACTGAAGCTTTCTTT. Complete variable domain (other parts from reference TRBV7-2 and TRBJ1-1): GAGVSQSPSNKVTEKGKDVELRCDPISGHTALYWYRQSLGQGLEFLIYFQGNSAPDKSGLPSDRFSAERTGGSVSTLTIQRTQQEDSAVYLCASSFGGSTEAFFGQGTRLTVV.

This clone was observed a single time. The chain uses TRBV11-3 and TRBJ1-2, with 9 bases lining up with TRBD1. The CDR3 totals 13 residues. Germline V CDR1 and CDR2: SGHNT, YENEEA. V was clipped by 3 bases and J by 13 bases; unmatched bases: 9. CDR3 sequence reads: CASSLSKDRGFTF. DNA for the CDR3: TGTGCCAGCAGCTTGTCTAAAGACAGGGGGTTCACCTTC.

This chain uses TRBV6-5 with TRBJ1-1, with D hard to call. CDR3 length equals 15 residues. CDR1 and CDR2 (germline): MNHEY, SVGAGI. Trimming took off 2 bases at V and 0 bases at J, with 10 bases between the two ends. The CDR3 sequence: CASSYGRGLNTEAFF. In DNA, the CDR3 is TGTGCCAGCAGTTACGGTCGAGGTTTGAACACTGAAGCTTTCTTT.

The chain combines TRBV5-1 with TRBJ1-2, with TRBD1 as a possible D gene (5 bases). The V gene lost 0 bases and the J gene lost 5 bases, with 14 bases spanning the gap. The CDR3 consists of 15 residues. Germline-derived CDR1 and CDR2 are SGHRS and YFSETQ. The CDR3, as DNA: TGCGCCAGCAGCTTGGCTGCGGGACTAGAATATGGCTACACCTTC. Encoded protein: CASSLAAGLEYGYTF.

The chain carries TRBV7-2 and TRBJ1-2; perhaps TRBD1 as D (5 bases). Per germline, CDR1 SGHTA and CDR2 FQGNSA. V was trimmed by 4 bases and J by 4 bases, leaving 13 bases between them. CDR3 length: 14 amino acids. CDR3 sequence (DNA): TGTGCCAGCAGCTCCCTGGGGGGAAGCTATGGCTACACCTTC. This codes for CASSSLGGSYGYTF. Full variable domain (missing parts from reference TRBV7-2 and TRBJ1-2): GAGVSQSPSNKVTEKGKDVELRCDPISGHTALYWYRQSLGQGLEFLIYFQGNSAPDKSGLPSDRFSAERTGGSVSTLTIQRTQQEDSAVYLCASSSLGGSYGYTFGSGTRLTVV.

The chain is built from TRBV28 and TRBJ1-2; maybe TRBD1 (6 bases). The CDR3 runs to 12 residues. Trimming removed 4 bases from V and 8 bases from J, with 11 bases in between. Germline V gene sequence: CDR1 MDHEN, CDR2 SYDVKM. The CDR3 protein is CASSSQGRGYTF. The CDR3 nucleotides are TGTGCCAGCAGTTCACAGGGACGGGGCTACACCTTC.

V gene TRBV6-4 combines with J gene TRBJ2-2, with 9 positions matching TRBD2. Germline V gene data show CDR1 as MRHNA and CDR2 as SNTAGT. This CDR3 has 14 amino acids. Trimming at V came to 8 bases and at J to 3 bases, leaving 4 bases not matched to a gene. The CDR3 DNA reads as TGTGCCAGCGGAGTAGCGGGAGACACCGGGGAGCTGTTTTTT. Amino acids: CASGVAGDTGELFF.

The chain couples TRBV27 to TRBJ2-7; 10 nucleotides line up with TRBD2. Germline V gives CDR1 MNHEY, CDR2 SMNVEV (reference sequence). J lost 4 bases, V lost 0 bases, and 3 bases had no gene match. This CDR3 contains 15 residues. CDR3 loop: CASSLSRLAGYEQYF. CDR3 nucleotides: TGTGCCAGCAGTTTATCACGACTAGCGGGTTACGAGCAGTACTTC.

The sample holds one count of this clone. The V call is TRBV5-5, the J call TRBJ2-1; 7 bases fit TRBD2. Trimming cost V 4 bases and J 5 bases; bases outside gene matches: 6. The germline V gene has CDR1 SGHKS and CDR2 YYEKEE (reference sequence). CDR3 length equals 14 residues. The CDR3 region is CASSLAEVNNEQFF. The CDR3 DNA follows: TGTGCCAGCAGCCTAGCGGAAGTTAACAATGAGCAGTTCTTC.

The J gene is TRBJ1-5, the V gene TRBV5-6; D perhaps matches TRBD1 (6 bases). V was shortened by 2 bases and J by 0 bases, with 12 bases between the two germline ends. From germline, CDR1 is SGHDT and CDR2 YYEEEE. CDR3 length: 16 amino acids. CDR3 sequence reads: CASSLRTDLSNQPQHF. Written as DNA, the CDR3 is TGTGCCAGCAGCTTAAGGACAGACCTTAGCAATCAGCCCCAGCATTTT.

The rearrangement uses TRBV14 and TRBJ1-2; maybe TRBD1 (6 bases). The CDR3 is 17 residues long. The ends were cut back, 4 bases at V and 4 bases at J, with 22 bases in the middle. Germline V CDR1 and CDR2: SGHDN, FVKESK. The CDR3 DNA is TGTGCCAGCAGCCTCATCGCCGGGACAACTAACCCCTATGGCTACACCTTC. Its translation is CASSLIAGTTNPYGYTF.

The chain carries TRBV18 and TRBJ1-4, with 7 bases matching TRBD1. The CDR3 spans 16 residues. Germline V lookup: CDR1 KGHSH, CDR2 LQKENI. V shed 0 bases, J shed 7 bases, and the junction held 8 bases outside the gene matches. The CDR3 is CASSPPARGVVEKLFF. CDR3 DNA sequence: TGTGCCAGCTCACCACCCGCCAGGGGGGTAGTTGAAAAACTGTTTTTT. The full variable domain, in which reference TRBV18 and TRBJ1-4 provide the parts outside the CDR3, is NAGVMQNPRHLVRRRGQEARLRCSPMKGHSHVYWYRQLPEEGLKFMVYLQKENIIDESGMPKERFSAEFPKEGPSILRIQQVVRGDSAAYFCASSPPARGVVEKLFFGSGTQLSVL.

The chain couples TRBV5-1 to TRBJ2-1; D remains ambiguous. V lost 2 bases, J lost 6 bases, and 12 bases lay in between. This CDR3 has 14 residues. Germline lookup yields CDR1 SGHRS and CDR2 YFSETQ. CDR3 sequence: CASSLLGVSNEQFF. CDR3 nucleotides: TGCGCCAGCAGCTTATTAGGAGTTAGCAATGAGCAGTTCTTC.

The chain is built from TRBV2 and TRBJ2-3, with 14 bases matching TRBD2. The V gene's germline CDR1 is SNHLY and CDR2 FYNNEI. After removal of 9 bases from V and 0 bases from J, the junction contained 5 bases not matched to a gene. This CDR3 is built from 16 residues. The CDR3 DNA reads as TGTGCCAGGGGACTAGCGGGAGCCCCTAGCACAGATACGCAGTATTTT. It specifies CARGLAGAPSTDTQYF.

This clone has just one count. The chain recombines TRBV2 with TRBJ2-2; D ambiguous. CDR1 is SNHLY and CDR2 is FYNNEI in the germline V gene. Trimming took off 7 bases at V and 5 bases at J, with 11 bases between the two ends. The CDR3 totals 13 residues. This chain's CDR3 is CASILDGTGELFF. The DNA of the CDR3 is TGTGCCAGCATTCTAGACGGTACCGGGGAGCTGTTTTTT. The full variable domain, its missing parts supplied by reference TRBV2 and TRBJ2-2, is EPEVTQTPSHQVTQMGQEVILRCVPISNHLYFYWYRQILGQKVEFLVSFYNNEISEKSEIFDDQFSVERPDGSNFTLKIRSTKLEDSAMYFCASILDGTGELFFGEGSRLTVL.

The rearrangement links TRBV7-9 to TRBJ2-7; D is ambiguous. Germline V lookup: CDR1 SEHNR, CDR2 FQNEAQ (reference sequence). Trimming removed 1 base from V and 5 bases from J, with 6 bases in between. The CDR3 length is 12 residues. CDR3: CASSLGRDEQYF. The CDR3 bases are TGTGCCAGCAGCTTAGGAAGAGACGAGCAGTACTTC.

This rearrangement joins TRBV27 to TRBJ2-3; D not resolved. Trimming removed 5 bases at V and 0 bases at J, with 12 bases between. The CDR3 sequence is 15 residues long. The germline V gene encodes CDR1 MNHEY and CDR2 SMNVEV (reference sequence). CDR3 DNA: TGTGCCAGCAGTCCCCTGGGCCCTAGCACAGATACGCAGTATTTT. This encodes CASSPLGPSTDTQYF.